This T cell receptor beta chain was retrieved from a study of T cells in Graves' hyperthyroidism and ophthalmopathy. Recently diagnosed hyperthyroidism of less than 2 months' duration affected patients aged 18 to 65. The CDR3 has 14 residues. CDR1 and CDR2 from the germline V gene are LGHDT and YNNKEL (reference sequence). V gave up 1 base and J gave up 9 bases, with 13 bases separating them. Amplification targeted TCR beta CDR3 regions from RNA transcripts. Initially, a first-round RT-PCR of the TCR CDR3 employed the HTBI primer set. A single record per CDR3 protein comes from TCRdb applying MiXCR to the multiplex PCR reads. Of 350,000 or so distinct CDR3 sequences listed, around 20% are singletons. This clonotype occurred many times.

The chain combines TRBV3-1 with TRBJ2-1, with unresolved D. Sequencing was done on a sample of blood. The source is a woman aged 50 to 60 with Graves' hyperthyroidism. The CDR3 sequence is CASSQVRYMGEQFF. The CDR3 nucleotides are TGTGCCAGCAGCCAAGTAAGGTACATGGGTGAGCAGTTCTTC.